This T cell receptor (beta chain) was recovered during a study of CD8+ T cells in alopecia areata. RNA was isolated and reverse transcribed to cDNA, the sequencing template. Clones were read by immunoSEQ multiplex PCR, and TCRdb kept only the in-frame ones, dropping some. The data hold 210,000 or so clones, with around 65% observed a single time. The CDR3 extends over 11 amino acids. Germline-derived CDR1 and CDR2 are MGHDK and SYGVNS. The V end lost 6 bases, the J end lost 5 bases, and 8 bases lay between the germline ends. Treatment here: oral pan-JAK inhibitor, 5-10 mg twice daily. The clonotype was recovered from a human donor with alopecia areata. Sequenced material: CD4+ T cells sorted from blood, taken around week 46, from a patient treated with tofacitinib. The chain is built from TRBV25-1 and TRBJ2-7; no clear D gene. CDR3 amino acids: CASRARDEQYF. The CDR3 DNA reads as TGTGCCAGCAGGGCAAGAGACGAGCAGTACTTC.